Reported below is one T cell receptor beta chain. Absence of ophthalmopathy progression within 18 months defined stable Graves' hyperthyroidism. Patients having uncontrolled infection, another autoimmune disease, pregnancy or lactation were not included. Used for diagnoses were clinical symptoms, serum thyroxine and TRAb, thyroid ultrasound and orbital computed tomography. The data derive from a study of T cells in Graves' hyperthyroidism and ophthalmopathy. The CDR3 regions of TCR beta were amplified from RNA transcripts. First-round RT-PCR of the TCR CDR3 relied on the HTBI primer set. Each CDR3 protein is one row after TCRdb ran MiXCR on the multiplex PCR reads. The sample has around 450,000 distinct CDR3 sequences, approximately 15% seen once. The junction had 14 bases not matched to a gene; V was cut back by 10 bases and J by 9 bases. Germline V gene lookup returns CDR1 ENHRY and CDR2 SYGVKD. The CDR3 consists of 13 residues.

The receptor was derived from a woman aged 18 to 35 with Graves' hyperthyroidism. Sequencing was carried out using blood. The rearrangement uses TRBV10-3 and TRBJ2-7, with 8 bases matching TRBD1. The CDR3 protein is CATSRDRPVGQYF. For the CDR3, the DNA is TGTGCCACTTCCCGGGACAGGCCTGTGGGGCAGTACTTC.